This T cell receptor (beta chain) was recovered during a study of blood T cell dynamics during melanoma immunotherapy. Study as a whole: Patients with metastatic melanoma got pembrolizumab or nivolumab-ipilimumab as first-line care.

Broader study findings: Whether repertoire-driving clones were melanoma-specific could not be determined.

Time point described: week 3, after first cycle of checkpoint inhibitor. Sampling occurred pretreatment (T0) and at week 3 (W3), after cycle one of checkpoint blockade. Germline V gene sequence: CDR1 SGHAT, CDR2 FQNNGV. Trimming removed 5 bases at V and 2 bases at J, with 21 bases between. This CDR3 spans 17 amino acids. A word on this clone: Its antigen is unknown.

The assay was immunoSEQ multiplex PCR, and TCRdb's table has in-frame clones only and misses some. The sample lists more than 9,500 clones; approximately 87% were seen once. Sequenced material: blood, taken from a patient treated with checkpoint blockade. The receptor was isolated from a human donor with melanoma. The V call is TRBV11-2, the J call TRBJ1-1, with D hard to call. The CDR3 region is CASSRAYYQAGNTEAFF. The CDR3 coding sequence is TGTGCCAGCAGCCGTGCCTATTATCAAGCAGGAAACACTGAAGCTTTCTTT.